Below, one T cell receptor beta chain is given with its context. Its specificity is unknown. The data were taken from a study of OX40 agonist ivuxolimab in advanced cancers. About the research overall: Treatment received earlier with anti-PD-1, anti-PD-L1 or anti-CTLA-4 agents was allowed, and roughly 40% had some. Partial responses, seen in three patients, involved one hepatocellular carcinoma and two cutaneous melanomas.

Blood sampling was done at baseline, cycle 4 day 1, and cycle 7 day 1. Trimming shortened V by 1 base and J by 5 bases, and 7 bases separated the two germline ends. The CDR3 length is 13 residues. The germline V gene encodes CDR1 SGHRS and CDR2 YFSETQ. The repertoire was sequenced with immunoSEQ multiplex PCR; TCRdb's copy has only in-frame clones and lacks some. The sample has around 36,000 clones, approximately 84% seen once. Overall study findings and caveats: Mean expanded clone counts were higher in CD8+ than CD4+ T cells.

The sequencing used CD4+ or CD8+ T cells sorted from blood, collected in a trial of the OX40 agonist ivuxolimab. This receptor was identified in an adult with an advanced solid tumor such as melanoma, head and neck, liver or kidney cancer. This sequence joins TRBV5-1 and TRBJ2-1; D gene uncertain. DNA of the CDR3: TGCGCCAGCAGCTTGAACTTCCACAATGAGCAGTTCTTC. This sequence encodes CASSLNFHNEQFF.